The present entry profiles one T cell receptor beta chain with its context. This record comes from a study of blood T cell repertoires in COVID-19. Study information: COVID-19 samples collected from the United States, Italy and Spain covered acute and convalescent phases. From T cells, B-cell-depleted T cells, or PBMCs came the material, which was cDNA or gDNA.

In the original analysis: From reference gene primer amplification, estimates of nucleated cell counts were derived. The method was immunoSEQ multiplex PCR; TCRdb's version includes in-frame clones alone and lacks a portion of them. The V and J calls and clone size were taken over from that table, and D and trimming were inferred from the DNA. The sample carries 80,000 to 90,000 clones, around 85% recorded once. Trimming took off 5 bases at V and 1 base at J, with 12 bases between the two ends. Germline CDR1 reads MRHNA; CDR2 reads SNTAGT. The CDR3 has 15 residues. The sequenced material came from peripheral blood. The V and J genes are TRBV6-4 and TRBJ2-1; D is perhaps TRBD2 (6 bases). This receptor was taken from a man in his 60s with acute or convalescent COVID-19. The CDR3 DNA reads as TGTGCCAGCAGTAAGGGTAGCGGATCCTACAATGAGCAGTTCTTC. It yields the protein CASSKGSGSYNEQFF.